This entry describes one T cell receptor beta chain. Per the original methods: Reference gene primer amplification gave estimated nucleated cell counts. Generated by immunoSEQ multiplex PCR, the TCRdb table keeps only in-frame clones and is missing some. D and trimming were read from the DNA, whereas the V and J calls and clone size are those reported in that table. The sample lists around 140,000 clones, roughly 89% occurring once. The data stem from a study of blood T cell repertoires in COVID-19. As for the study in general: The origin of the acute and convalescent COVID-19 samples was the United States, Italy and Spain. Sources were T cells, B-cell-depleted T cells, or PBMCs; the material itself was cDNA or gDNA.

The length of the CDR3 is 16 residues. Trimming took 3 bases from V and 0 from J, leaving 15 bases between them. Germline values: CDR1 LGHDT, CDR2 YNNKEL (reference sequence). This rearrangement joins TRBV3-1 (or the pseudogene TRBV3-2) to TRBJ2-7; a weak D match, TRBD2 (6 bases). Sequenced sample: peripheral blood. This sequence originates from a man in his fifties with active or convalescent COVID-19. DNA for the CDR3: TGTGCCAGCAGCCATTCCCCGGGAGCTGCCTCCTACGAGCAGTACTTC. This gives the protein CASSHSPGAASYEQYF.